A selection of T cell receptor beta chains follows, all from one sample in a study of T cells in Graves' hyperthyroidism and ophthalmopathy. TCRdb itself ran the multiplex PCR reads through MiXCR, one entry per CDR3 protein. The sample yields approximately 600,000 distinct CDR3 sequences, roughly 14% seen once. The sequencing sample was made of blood. These receptors all stem from a woman between 40 and 50 years old with Graves' ophthalmopathy. The CDR3 runs from the conserved cysteine through the conserved F or W. Each record gives: clone size, D gene, CDR3 length, J gene, V gene, CDR3 DNA, CDR3 protein. D genes are given only for firm matches. Clone size is shown for a subset of rows, as once, few, many or a class of expanded clone.

abundance: few; d_gene: NA; len: 12; j_gene: TRBJ2-5; v_gene: TRBV30; CDR3nt: TGTGCCTGGAGCCCCCCGTCAGAGACCCAGTACTTC; CDR3aa: CAWSPPSETQYF
abundance: many; d_gene: TRBD1; len: 15; j_gene: TRBJ1-2; v_gene: TRBV19; CDR3nt: TGTGCCAGTAGTATCGGACAGGGAGGAGTCTATGGCTACACCTTC; CDR3aa: CASSIGQGGVYGYTF
abundance: many; d_gene: NA; len: 11; j_gene: TRBJ2-7; v_gene: TRBV2; CDR3nt: TGTGCCAGCGTACGGTCGGGCGAGCAGTACTTC; CDR3aa: CASVRSGEQYF
abundance: few; d_gene: NA; len: 11; j_gene: TRBJ2-7; v_gene: TRBV29-1; CDR3nt: TGCAGCGCCTCGGTATCGGGTCCAAGGTACTTC; CDR3aa: CSASVSGPRYF
abundance: NA; d_gene: TRBD1; len: 16; j_gene: TRBJ2-5; v_gene: TRBV24-1; CDR3nt: TGTGCCACCAGTGACCCTCTCGGACAGGGACAAGAGACCCAGTACTTC; CDR3aa: CATSDPLGQGQETQYF
abundance: many; d_gene: NA; len: 13; j_gene: TRBJ1-2; v_gene: TRBV6-1; CDR3nt: TGTGCCAGCAGGGACTGGGATTACTATGGCTACACCTTC; CDR3aa: CASRDWDYYGYTF
abundance: many; d_gene: NA; len: 14; j_gene: TRBJ1-1; v_gene: TRBV6-1; CDR3nt: TGTGCCAGCAGCCAACGTAAGGGGTTGACTGAAGCTTTCTTT; CDR3aa: CASSQRKGLTEAFF
abundance: many; d_gene: TRBD1; len: 13; j_gene: TRBJ1-1; v_gene: TRBV19; CDR3nt: TGTGCCAGTAGGCAGGGGGGGGTGAGTGAAGCTTTCTTT; CDR3aa: CASRQGGVSEAFF
abundance: many; d_gene: NA; len: 14; j_gene: TRBJ1-5; v_gene: TRBV10-3; CDR3nt: TGTGCCATCAGTAATACCGATAGCAATCAGCCCCAGCATTTT; CDR3aa: CAISNTDSNQPQHF
abundance: many; d_gene: NA; len: 15; j_gene: TRBJ2-7; v_gene: TRBV27; CDR3nt: TGTGCCAGCAGTAAGAACCGGGACACCGCATACGAGCAGTACTTC; CDR3aa: CASSKNRDTAYEQYF
abundance: few; d_gene: NA; len: 14; j_gene: TRBJ1-5; v_gene: TRBV28; CDR3nt: TGTGCCAGCAGTTTAACGGGACGTCACAATTCGGTGCATTTT; CDR3aa: CASSLTGRHNSVHF
abundance: many; d_gene: TRBD1; len: 14; j_gene: TRBJ1-2; v_gene: TRBV30; CDR3nt: TGTGCCTGGAGTGTCGACAGGGATAACTATGGCTACACCTTC; CDR3aa: CAWSVDRDNYGYTF
abundance: many; d_gene: TRBD2; len: 17; j_gene: TRBJ2-5; v_gene: TRBV20-1; CDR3nt: TGCAGTGCTCCACCGCTCGAGATTAGCGGGCCAGGGGAGACCCAGTACTTC; CDR3aa: CSAPPLEISGPGETQYF
abundance: many; d_gene: NA; len: 17; j_gene: TRBJ1-1; v_gene: TRBV6-2/TRBV6-3; CDR3nt: TGTGCCAGCAGTTACCCTCGTAAGGGGTTCATGAACACTGAAGCTTTCTTT; CDR3aa: CASSYPRKGFMNTEAFF
abundance: many; d_gene: TRBD2; len: 14; j_gene: TRBJ2-7; v_gene: TRBV10-3; CDR3nt: TGTGCCACCTTAGCGGGAGGGATAGGCTACGAGCAGTACTTC; CDR3aa: CATLAGGIGYEQYF
abundance: few; d_gene: NA; len: 13; j_gene: TRBJ2-7; v_gene: TRBV20-1; CDR3nt: TGCAGTGCTAGAGCCTTAAATACTTACGAGCAGTACTTC; CDR3aa: CSARALNTYEQYF
abundance: many; d_gene: TRBD1; len: 15; j_gene: TRBJ1-5; v_gene: TRBV28; CDR3nt: TGTGCCAGCGGCGCTCCGGGACAGAGCAATCAGCCCCAGCATTTT; CDR3aa: CASGAPGQSNQPQHF
abundance: many; d_gene: TRBD1; len: 14; j_gene: TRBJ2-7; v_gene: TRBV6-5; CDR3nt: TGTGCCAGCAGTACATGGGACAGCTCCTACGAGCAGTACTTC; CDR3aa: CASSTWDSSYEQYF
abundance: NA; d_gene: NA; len: 15; j_gene: TRBJ2-4; v_gene: TRBV3-1; CDR3nt: TGTGCCAGCAGCCAACTAACAGCCGGAAAAGACATTCAGTACTTC; CDR3aa: CASSQLTAGKDIQYF
abundance: many; d_gene: TRBD1; len: 16; j_gene: TRBJ1-6; v_gene: TRBV19; CDR3nt: TGTGCCAGTACCCCCGACGGGGGACAGGGGATTTCACCCCTCCACTTT; CDR3aa: CASTPDGGQGISPLHF
abundance: many; d_gene: NA; len: 14; j_gene: TRBJ1-2; v_gene: TRBV28; CDR3nt: TGTGCCAGCAGCCCCCCCCCCGCTAACTATGGCTACACCTTC; CDR3aa: CASSPPPANYGYTF
abundance: NA; d_gene: TRBD1; len: 15; j_gene: TRBJ1-2; v_gene: TRBV7-9; CDR3nt: TGTGCCAGCAGCGACCGGGACAGGGGGTTCTATGGCTACACCTTC; CDR3aa: CASSDRDRGFYGYTF
abundance: many; d_gene: NA; len: 13; j_gene: TRBJ2-7; v_gene: TRBV10-1; CDR3nt: TGCGCCAGCAGTGAAAAGGAAGGCTACGAGCAGTACTTC; CDR3aa: CASSEKEGYEQYF
abundance: many; d_gene: NA; len: 13; j_gene: TRBJ1-3; v_gene: TRBV7-3; CDR3nt: TGTGCCAGCAGCCGGGACGCCGGAAACACCATATATTTT; CDR3aa: CASSRDAGNTIYF